This T cell receptor beta chain was obtained from a study of T-cell reconstitution after alpha-beta-depleted transplantation in children. Worth noting for this clonotype: Its antigen is not identified.

Preparation of the TCRbeta library used unique molecular identifiers. TCRdb reprocessed the PCR reads via MiXCR and lists one record per CDR3 protein. The sample shows 200,000 or so distinct CDR3 sequences, about 8.4% of them seen only once. CDR3 size: 15 residues. The germline V gene has CDR1 LGHNA and CDR2 YNFKEQ. V dropped 1 base and J dropped 1; count of bases not matched to a gene: 3. General observations from the study: At day 60, the high TCRbeta diversity found in some patients originated from recipient T cells and thymic progenitors that had survived. Reportedly, alpha-beta T cells present about two months post-transplant originated from several hundred expanded clones of graft origin.

The genes are TRBV4-2 and TRBJ1-1, with TRBD1 identical over 7 bases. Sequenced material: PBMCs, mostly from graft donor cells, taken 360 days after TCRalphabeta/CD19-depleted stem cell transplant. This sequence originates from a male patient aged 2-15 years who had a stem cell transplant for acute myeloid leukemia, so the T cells may come from the graft donor. The CDR3 loop reads CASSQVDRENTEAFF. The CDR3 coding sequence is TGTGCCAGCAGCCAAGTTGACAGGGAGAACACTGAAGCTTTCTTT.